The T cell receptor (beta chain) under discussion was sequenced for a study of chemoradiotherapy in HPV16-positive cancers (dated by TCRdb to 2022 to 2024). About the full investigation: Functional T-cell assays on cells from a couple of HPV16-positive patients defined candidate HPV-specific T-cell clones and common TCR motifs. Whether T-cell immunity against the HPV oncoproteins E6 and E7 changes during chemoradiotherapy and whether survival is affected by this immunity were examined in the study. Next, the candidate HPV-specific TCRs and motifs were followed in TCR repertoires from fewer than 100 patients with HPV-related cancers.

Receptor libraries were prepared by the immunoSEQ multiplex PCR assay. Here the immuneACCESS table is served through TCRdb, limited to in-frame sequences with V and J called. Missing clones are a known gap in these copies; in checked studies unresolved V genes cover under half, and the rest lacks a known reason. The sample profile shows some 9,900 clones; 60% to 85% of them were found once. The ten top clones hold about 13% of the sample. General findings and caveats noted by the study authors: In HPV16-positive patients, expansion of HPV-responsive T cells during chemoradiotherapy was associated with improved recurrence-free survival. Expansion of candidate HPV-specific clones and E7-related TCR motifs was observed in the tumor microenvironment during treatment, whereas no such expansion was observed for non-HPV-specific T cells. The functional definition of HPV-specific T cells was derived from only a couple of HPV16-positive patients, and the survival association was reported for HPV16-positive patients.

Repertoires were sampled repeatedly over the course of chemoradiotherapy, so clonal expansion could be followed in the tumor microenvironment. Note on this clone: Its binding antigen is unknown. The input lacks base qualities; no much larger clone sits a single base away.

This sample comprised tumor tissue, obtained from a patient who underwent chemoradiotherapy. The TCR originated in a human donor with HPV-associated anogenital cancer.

The DNA reads TGTGCCAGCAGCCCGACAGGGAATCCCGAAAAACTGTTTTTT. This encodes CASSPTGNPEKLFF. This chain is built from TRBV7-9 and TRBJ1-4; 7 middle bases align to TRBD1. From the cysteine up to the phenylalanine, the CDR3 has a length of 14 residues. This entry keeps only the CDR3 DNA: 42 bases, framed from base 1. CDR1 and CDR2, per the germline V gene (reference sequence), are SEHNR and FQNEAQ. Germline trimming amounts to 5 bases on V and 8 bases on J, with 8 as the count of junction bases outside the gene matches.